This TCR beta chain is drawn from a study of blood T cell repertoires in COVID-19. Turning to the study itself: Nucleic acid was either cDNA or gDNA, and it came from T cells, B-cell-depleted T cells, or PBMCs.

This clone has only one observation. Here immunoSEQ multiplex PCR was the method, and the copy in TCRdb shows in-frame clones only, minus some. Of hundreds of thousands of clones listed, about 87% are singletons. In germline, CDR1 is SGHRS, CDR2 YFSETQ. With 0 bases clipped from V and 7 bases from J, the junction kept 12 bases outside the gene matches. This CDR3 is built from 18 residues. Input material: peripheral blood. The chain uses TRBV5-1 and TRBJ2-7; TRBD2 matches at 14 bases. This clonotype originated in a young woman with acute or convalescent COVID-19. The CDR3 loop is CASSLGGTSGGPVGEQYF. CDR3 DNA sequence: TGCGCCAGCAGCTTGGGAGGGACTAGCGGGGGACCGGTGGGGGAGCAGTACTTC. Using reference TRBV5-1 and TRBJ2-7 for the parts outside the CDR3, the full variable domain is KAGVTQTPRYLIKTRGQQVTLSCSPISGHRSVSWYQQTPGQGLQFLFEYFSETQRNKGNFPGRFSGRQFSNSRSEMNVSTLELGDSALYLCASSLGGTSGGPVGEQYFGPGTRLTVT.